What follows describes a single TCR beta chain. The CDR3 length is 12 residues. Germline CDR1 SGDLS, CDR2 YYNGEE. V lost 0 bases and J lost 7, with 4 bases in between. This specimen comes from a study of OX40 agonist ivuxolimab in advanced cancers. The data were produced by immunoSEQ multiplex PCR, yet TCRdb's version contains in-frame clones alone and is incomplete. There are some 41,000 clones in the sample; approximately 81% occur only once, and less than 20% lies in the top ten. The origin of this receptor is an adult with an advanced solid tumor such as melanoma, head and neck, liver or kidney cancer. Sequenced here: CD4+ or CD8+ T cells sorted from blood, sampled in a trial of the OX40 agonist ivuxolimab. The V call is TRBV9, the J call TRBJ2-2; D uncertain. The CDR3, as DNA: TGTGCCAGCAGCGTAGACAACGGGGAGCTGTTTTTT. It specifies CASSVDNGELFF.